The entry below gives a single T cell receptor (beta chain) sequence along with its context. The V end lost 3 bases, the J end lost 8 bases, and 19 bases lay between the germline ends. The CDR3 contains 15 residues. The germline V gene encodes CDR1 SNHLY and CDR2 FYNNEI. The data derive from a study of blood T cell repertoires in COVID-19. Some clones are missing from TCRdb's copy, which holds only in-frame ones; the method was immunoSEQ multiplex PCR. Of over 65,000 clones in the sample, around four fifths were seen once. Specimen: peripheral blood. This clonotype was sampled from a man in his sixties with COVID-19, enrolled during active disease. The rearrangement joins TRBV2 to TRBJ1-2, with D possibly TRBD1 on 5 matching bases. CDR3 amino acids: CASSDLGGVHSGYTF. The CDR3 nucleotides are TGTGCCAGCAGTGATCTGGGAGGGGTCCACTCCGGCTACACCTTC.